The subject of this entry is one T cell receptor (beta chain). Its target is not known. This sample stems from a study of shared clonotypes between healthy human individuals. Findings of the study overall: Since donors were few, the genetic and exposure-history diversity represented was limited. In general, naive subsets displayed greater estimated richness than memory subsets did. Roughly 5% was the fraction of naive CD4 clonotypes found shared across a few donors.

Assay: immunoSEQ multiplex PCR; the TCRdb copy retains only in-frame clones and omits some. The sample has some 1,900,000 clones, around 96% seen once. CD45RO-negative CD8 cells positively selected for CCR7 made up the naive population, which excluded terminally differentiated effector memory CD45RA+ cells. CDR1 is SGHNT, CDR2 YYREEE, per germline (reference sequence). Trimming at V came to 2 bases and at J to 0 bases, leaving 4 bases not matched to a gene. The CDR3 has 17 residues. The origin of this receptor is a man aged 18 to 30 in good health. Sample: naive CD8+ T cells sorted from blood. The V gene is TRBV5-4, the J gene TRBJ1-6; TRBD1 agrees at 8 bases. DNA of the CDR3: TGTGCCAGCAGCTTACAGGGGGTGAGCTCCTATAATTCACCCCTCCACTTT. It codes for CASSLQGVSSYNSPLHF.